This paragraph covers one TCR beta chain sequence. The target antigen is unknown. Trimming took off 4 bases at V and 2 bases at J, with 13 bases between the two ends. The V gene's germline CDR1 is SGHRS and CDR2 YFSETQ. The CDR3 extends over 16 amino acids. The data were taken from a study of cytomegalovirus exposure and HLA in healthy donors. Study-wide findings and caveats: Most sequenced TCRs were rare (though some public TCRs occurred in many donors).

PCR amplification relied on 60 Vbeta primers (plus 13 Jbeta primers). Profiling relied on immunoSEQ multiplex PCR, and the TCRdb table lists in-frame clones only, not all of them. Of fewer than 200,000 clones listed, approximately 80% are singletons. This receptor was obtained from a young woman in good health and CMV-seronegative. Specimen: PBMCs. The rearrangement uses TRBV5-1 and TRBJ2-6; D is possibly TRBD2 (5 bases). The CDR3 sequence: CASSGTEAAGANVLTF. Written as DNA, the CDR3 is TGCGCCAGCAGCGGAACGGAGGCCGCTGGGGCCAACGTCCTGACTTTC.